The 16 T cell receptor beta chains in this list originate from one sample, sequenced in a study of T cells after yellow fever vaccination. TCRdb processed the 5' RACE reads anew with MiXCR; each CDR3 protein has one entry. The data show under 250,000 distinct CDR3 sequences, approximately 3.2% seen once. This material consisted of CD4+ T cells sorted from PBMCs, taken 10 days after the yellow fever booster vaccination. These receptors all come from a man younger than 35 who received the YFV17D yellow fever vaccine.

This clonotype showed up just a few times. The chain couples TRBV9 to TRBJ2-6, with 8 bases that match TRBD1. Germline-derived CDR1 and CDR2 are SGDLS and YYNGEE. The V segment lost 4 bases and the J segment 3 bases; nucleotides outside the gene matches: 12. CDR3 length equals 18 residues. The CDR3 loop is CASSHPGQVSRGANVLTF. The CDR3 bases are TGTGCCAGCAGCCACCCGGGACAGGTTAGTCGTGGGGCCAACGTCCTGACTTTC.

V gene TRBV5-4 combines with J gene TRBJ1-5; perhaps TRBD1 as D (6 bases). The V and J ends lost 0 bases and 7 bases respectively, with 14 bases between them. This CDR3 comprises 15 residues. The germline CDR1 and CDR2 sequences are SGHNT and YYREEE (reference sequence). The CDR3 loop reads CASSLGGGMKQPQHF. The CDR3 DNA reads TGTGCCAGCAGCTTGGGAGGGGGAATGAAGCAGCCCCAGCATTTT.

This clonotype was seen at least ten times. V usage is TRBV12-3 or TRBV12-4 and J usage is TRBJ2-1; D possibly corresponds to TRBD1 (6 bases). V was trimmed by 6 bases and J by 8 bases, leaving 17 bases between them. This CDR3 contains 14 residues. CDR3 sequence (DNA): TGTGCCAGCAGACCCGGGACAAATGGGGATGAGCAGTTCTTC. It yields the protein CASRPGTNGDEQFF.

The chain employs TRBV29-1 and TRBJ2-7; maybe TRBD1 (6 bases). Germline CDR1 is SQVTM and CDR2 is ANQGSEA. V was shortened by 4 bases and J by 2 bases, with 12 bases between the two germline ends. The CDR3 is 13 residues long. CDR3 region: CSVATGIAYEQYF. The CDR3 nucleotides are TGCAGCGTTGCAACAGGGATCGCCTACGAGCAGTACTTC.

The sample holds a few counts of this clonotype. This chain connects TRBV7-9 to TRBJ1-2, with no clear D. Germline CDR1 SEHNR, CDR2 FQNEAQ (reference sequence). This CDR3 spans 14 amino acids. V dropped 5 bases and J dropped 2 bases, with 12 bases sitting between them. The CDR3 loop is CASSGESQNYGYTF. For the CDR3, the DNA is TGTGCCAGCAGCGGGGAGTCTCAGAACTATGGCTACACCTTC.

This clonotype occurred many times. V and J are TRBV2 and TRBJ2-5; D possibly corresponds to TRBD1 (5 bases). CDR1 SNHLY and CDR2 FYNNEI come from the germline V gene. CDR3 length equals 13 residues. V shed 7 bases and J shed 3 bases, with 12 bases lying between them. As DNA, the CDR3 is TGTGCCAGCACCAGCTCAGGGAAAGAGACCCAGTACTTC. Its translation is CASTSSGKETQYF.

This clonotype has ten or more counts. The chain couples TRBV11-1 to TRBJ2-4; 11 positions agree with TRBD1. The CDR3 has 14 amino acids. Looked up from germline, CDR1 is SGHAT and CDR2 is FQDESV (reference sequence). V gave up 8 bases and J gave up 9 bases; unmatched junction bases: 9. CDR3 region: CASGSGTGGSIQYF. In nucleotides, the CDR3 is TGTGCCAGCGGATCCGGGACAGGGGGATCCATTCAGTACTTC.

The CDR3 region has the DNA TGTGCCAGCAGCCGGACTAGCGGGGTAAACAATGAGCAGTTCTTC. Translating gives CASSRTSGVNNEQFF. This chain uses TRBV6-6 with TRBJ2-1; TRBD2 agrees at 12 bases. The CDR3 runs 15 residues. Germline V gene lookup returns CDR1 MNHNY and CDR2 SVGAGI (reference sequence). After removal of 6 bases from V and 5 bases from J, the junction contained 5 bases not matched to a gene.

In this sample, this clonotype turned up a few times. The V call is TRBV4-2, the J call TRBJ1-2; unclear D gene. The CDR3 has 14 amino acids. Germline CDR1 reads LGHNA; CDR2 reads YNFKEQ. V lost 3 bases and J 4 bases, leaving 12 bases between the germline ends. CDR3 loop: CASSQPGGGYGYTF. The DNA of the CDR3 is TGTGCCAGCAGCCAGCCTGGTGGCGGCTATGGCTACACCTTC.

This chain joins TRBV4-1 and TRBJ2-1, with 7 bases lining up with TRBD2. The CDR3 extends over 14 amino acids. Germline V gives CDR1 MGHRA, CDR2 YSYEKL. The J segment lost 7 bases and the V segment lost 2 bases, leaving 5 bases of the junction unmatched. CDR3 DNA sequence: TGCGCCAGCAGCCAACGAGCGGGGACTAATGAGCAGTTCTTC. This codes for CASSQRAGTNEQFF.

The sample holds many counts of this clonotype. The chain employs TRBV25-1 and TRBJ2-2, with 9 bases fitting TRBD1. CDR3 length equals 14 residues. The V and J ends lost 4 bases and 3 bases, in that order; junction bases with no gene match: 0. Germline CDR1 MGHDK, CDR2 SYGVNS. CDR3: CASSGTGDTGELFF. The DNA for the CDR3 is TGTGCCAGCAGTGGGACAGGGGACACCGGGGAGCTGTTTTTT. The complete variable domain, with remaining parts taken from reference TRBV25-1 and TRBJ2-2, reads EADIYQTPRYLVIGTGKKITLECSQTMGHDKMYWYQQDPGMELHLIHYSYGVNSTEKGDLSSESTVSRIRTEHFPLTLESARPSHTSQYLCASSGTGDTGELFFGEGSRLTVL.

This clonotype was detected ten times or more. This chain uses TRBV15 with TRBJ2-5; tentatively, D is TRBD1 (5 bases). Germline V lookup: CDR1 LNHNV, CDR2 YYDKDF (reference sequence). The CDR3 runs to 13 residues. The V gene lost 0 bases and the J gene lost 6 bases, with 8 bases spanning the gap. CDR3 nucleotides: TGTGCCACCAGCAGAGATAGGGGTCAGACCCAGTACTTC. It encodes CATSRDRGQTQYF.

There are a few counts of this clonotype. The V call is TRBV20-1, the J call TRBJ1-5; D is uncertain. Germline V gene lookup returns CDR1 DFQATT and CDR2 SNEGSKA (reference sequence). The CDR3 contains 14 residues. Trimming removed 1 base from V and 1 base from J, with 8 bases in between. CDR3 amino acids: CSARGGLSNQPQHF. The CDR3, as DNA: TGCAGTGCTAGAGGGGGTCTAAGCAATCAGCCCCAGCATTTT.

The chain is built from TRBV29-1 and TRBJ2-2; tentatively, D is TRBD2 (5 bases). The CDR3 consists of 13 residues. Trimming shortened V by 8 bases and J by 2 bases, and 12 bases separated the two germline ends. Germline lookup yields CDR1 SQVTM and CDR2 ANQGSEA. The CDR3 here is CSSSEGNTGELFF. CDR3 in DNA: TGCAGCTCATCCGAGGGTAACACCGGGGAGCTGTTTTTT.

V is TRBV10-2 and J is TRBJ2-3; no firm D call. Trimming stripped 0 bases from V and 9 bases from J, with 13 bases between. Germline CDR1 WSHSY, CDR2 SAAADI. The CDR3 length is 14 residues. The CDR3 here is CASSESTFGITQYF. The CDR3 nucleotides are TGCGCCAGCAGTGAGTCGACGTTCGGTATCACGCAGTATTTT.

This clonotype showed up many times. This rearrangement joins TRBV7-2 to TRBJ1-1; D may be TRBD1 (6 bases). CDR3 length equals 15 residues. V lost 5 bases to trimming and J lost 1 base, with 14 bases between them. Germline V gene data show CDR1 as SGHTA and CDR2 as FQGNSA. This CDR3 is CASSATGRQNTEAFF. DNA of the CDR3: TGTGCCAGCAGCGCAACAGGGAGACAGAACACTGAAGCTTTCTTT.